This record covers a single T cell receptor beta chain. Its antigen is not yet known. Base qualities were left out, and no much larger clone turns up one base away. CDR1 and CDR2 are read off the germline V gene as SGHTA and FQGNSA. V is clipped by 5 bases and J by 0 bases, and the sequence between their germline boundaries is 11 bases long. The CDR3 goes from the cysteine to the phenylalanine over 16 residues. Kept here is only the CDR3 DNA, which spans 48 bases and is read in frame from base 1. The sample is drawn from a study of cytomegalovirus exposure and HLA in healthy donors (dated 2017 in TCRdb). Notes on the research overall: In an earlier analysis of approximately 640 of the donors, 276 Gb of sequence data and 120 million or so unique TCR beta sequences from roughly 180 million T cells were reported. To predict cytomegalovirus infection status, the study brought together high-throughput TCR immunosequencing, statistical association of individual TCRs with disease status, and machine learning. Along with the roughly 710-subject first cohort, a separate validation cohort of over a hundred different subjects was used. Using immunosequencing, the study profiled T cell repertoires from about 610 subjects and related those repertoires to cytomegalovirus serostatus. An earlier analysis of 587 of the donors applied high-throughput TCR beta sequencing to assess whether each TCR beta V gene segment acted as functional or pseudogenic. In a later analysis, previously published TCR beta repertoires from about 640 donors were re-analyzed and high-resolution HLA genotyping was added so that TCR occurrence patterns could be studied. HLA typing covered class I and class II loci at four-digit resolution. Roughly five DR-DQ haplotypes were handled as single units for association and clustering because linkage in the cohort was strong. Roughly 300 gigabases of sequencing data and approximately 84 million unique TCR sequences were included in an early release covering several hundred HLA-typed donors. Every repertoire in the discovery cohort had been generated on one and the same sequencing platform. In the later analysis, no new phenotypic data were used to find candidate immune exposures; instead, reliance was placed on TCR beta sequences and their occurrence across donors. Among the roughly 370 genotyped donors, approximately 82% belonged to the genetic ancestry cluster associated with self-reported Caucasian donors. Typing coverage differed by locus: A, B, C, DRB1 and DQB1 were typed in about 629-640 donors, DQA1 in 522, DPA1 in around 610, and DPB1 in roughly 470. The study was designed to test whether signatures of past pathogen exposure could be identified by cataloging public T cell receptors. Donor age, sex, ethnicity and CMV serostatus were compiled alongside the repertoire data. A later genetic analysis took genome-wide SNP genotypes for about 55% of the 666 donors and used that subset as a discovery cohort. Across approximately 400 genotyped donors of the cohort, an average of roughly 200,000 unique TCR beta nucleotide sequences per donor were sequenced, and approximately 17% of those sequences were non-productive.

In total, 630 or so healthy bone marrow donors made up the cohort. All cohort members were sampled while nominally healthy, although unrecorded immune exposures were likely present. The donor tested CMV seronegative and was one of the 352 seronegative cohort members. Each donor provided a peripheral blood sample, and peripheral blood mononuclear cells were used for TCR beta sequencing. Genomic DNA was extracted from the blood cell samples with the Qiagen DNeasy Blood Extraction Kit. General findings and caveats noted by the study authors: Because counts were too low, seventeen rarely observed V segments, including chromosome 9 orphons, were excluded from the earlier analysis of under 650 of the donors. A later analysis associated about 17,000 TCR beta sequences with specific HLA alleles at a false discovery rate of 0.05. In a later genetic analysis, fewer N-insertions in productive TCRs were reported among donors in an Asian-associated ancestry cluster than the roughly 640-donor mean. CMV serostatus was the only immune exposure information available for the cohort. In the study, 150 to 200 TCR beta chains were listed as associated with cytomegalovirus. The authors suggested that the approach could potentially be generalized to other disease states and immunological phenotypes. In a later analysis, HLA-associated TCR beta chains showed more clonal expansion and lower generation probabilities than non-associated chains that were equally common. Correlated functional status among segregating V segments might be attributable to linkage disequilibrium, but an unknown experimental factor could not be ruled out. A later analysis reported that several top co-occurrence clusters appeared linked to parvovirus B19, influenza, CMV and Epstein-Barr virus. Some IMGT-functional V segments, including TRBV6-2 and TRBV6-3, could not be told apart with the 87-base-pair reads, so those segments were excluded. In a later analysis, most CMV-associated TCR beta chains were found to appear HLA-restricted, with HLA associations seemingly driven largely by CMV exposure. The cohort was sequenced for TCR beta chains only, and without alpha or paired-chain data the features that could be detected were limited. A later genetic analysis associated a missense DCLRE1C variant with V-gene and J-gene trimming of TCR beta chains, and an independent cohort replicated the association. In an earlier analysis of fewer than 750 of the donors, most TCR beta V segments were observed in productive rearrangements about 87% or about 30% of the time, broadly matching IMGT annotations. A further reported finding was that TCR beta sequences accurately predicted the HLA-A and HLA-B alleles for most subjects in the first cohort. Three of the identified cytomegalovirus-associated TCR beta chains were confirmed in vitro to be specific for cytomegalovirus antigens. When HLA alleles, especially DR and DQ, strongly co-occurred, attributing TCR associations to individual alleles was difficult. Because HLA typing was missing for some donors at each locus, association tests included only the typed subset. A cluster of highly shared sequence variants was judged likely to represent a technical artifact of the sequencing pipeline. According to a later analysis, TCR association rates differed among HLA loci, with DRB1 alleles showing the most associated TCRs and HLA-C alleles showing the fewest. The classifier was reported to diagnose cytomegalovirus status with high specificity and sensitivity in both the original and validation cohorts. Most TCR sequences were observed very rarely across donors, whereas some public TCRs were present in many individuals. Sequencing depth was assumed to be roughly uniform across donors in the presence/absence analyses, though that assumption may not hold.

Libraries came from the immunoSEQ multiplex PCR assay. For the multiplex PCR, a mixture combining 60 forward primers for TCR Vbeta segments and 13 reverse primers for TCR Jbeta segments was used. A multiplex PCR assay on genomic DNA amplified the CDR3 region of rearranged TCR beta genes. Amplified TCR beta libraries were sequenced as 87-base-pair reads on the Illumina HiSeq System. Turning to the authors' computational methods: A later analysis tallied 80 million to 95 million unique TCR beta chains across the 666 repertoires, and some 10 million of those chains were shared by two or more donors. To remove PCR and sequencing errors, raw reads were error-corrected and collapsed into unique sequences using a nearest-neighbor algorithm that merged closely related sequences. To assign V, D and J gene segments, CDR3 sequences were aligned to IMGT reference sequences. For a sequence to be retained, a match of at least six nucleotides was required to both a V gene segment and a J gene segment. Rearrangements were classified as productive when the CDR3 lacked stop codons and remained in frame with V and J, and all other rearrangements were classified as non-productive. Following IMGT convention, CDR3 was defined as the stretch from the second conserved V-encoded cysteine to the conserved J-encoded phenylalanine. The earlier analysis of approximately 500 of the donors excluded sequences that lacked an unambiguous match to a single V gene segment. An earlier analysis of 500 to 700 of the donors classified V segments as functional when productive rearrangements were above 56.7% and as segregating when the standard deviation between donors was above 5%. A statistical classification framework was built for diagnosing cytomegalovirus status from the catalog of TCR beta chain sequences. In a later analysis, TCR nucleotide sequences were compared against IMGT/GENE-DB human TR gene sequences so that V and J genes could be assigned. A later analysis assigned CDR3 sequences and most-parsimonious VDJ recombination scenarios with the TCRdist pipeline. In a later analysis, each TCR beta chain was defined by its CDR3 amino acid sequence together with its V-gene family, and reads without a unique V-gene family were excluded. As a way to deal with suspected cross-contamination and a sequencing artifact, a later analysis dropped hundreds of nucleotide sequences that were highly shared and had low generation probability. In a later analysis, a clonal expansion index was calculated for each public chain from normalized within-repertoire ranks of inferred template counts. A later analysis computed generation probabilities with a VDJ recombination model fitted to out-of-frame rearrangements, and checked the results against IGoR. A later analysis scored TCR-TCR, TCR-HLA and TCR-CMV co-occurrence with hypergeometric tests, applying a repertoire-size bias correction to TCR pairs. In a later analysis, false discovery rates were estimated by permuting HLA or CMV assignments 20 times. In a later analysis, co-occurring TCRs were grouped using DBSCAN, and TCRdist sequence similarity was added for clustering within HLA-allele-positive subsets. For co-occurrence clustering, repertoires with fewer than 30,000 or more than 120,000 public chains were excluded, along with several repertoires with anomalous nucleotide sharing. What TCRdb holds here is the immuneACCESS table cut down to in-frame rearrangements. Part of the clones is not present; checked against another copy, under half of the missing clones reflect an unresolved V gene, and the others are unexplained. V and J calls and clone size are as listed in that table; D and trimming were resolved from the DNA. The sample records 100,000 to 150,000 clones, under 75% of which are singletons. The ten largest clones represent 2% to 3% of the sample.

The rearranged segments are TRBV7-2 and TRBJ1-6; the D gene identity is not certain. Source material: PBMCs. The sequence came from a woman aged 35 to 49 in good health and CMV-seronegative. The CDR3 in this case is CASSPSVSSYNSPLHF. The DNA reads as follows: TGTGCCAGCAGCCCGAGTGTGAGCTCCTATAATTCACCCCTCCACTTT.